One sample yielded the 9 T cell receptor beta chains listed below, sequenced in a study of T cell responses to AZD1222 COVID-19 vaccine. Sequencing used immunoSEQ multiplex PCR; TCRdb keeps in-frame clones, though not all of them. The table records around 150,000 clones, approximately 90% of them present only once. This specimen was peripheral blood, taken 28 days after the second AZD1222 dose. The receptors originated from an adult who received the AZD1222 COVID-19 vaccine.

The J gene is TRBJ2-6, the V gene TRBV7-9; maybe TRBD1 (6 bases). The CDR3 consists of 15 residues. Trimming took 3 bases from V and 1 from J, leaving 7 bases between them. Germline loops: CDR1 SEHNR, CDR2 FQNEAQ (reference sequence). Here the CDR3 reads CASSFGQSGANVLTF. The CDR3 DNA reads TGTGCCAGCAGCTTTGGACAGTCTGGGGCCAACGTCCTGACTTTC.

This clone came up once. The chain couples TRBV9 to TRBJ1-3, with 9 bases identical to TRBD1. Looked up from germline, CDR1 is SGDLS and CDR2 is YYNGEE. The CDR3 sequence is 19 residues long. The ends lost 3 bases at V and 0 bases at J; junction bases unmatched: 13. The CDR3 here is CASSAAIRTGESSGNTIYF. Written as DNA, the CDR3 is TGTGCCAGCAGCGCTGCGATTCGGACAGGGGAGAGCTCTGGAAACACCATATATTTT.

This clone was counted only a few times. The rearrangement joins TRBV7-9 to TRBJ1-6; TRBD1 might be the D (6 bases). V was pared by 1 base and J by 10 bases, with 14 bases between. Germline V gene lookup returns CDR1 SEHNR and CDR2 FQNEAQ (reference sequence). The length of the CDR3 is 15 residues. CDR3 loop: CASSLGGQGESPLHF. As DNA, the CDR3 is TGTGCCAGCAGCTTAGGGGGGCAGGGTGAGTCACCCCTCCACTTT.

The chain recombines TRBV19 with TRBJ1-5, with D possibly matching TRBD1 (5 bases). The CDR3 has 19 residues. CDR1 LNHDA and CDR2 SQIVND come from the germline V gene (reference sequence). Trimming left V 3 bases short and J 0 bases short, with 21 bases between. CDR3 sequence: CASSIQTGVPDYSNQPQHF. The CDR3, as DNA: TGTGCCAGTAGTATCCAAACGGGGGTACCGGACTATAGCAATCAGCCCCAGCATTTT.

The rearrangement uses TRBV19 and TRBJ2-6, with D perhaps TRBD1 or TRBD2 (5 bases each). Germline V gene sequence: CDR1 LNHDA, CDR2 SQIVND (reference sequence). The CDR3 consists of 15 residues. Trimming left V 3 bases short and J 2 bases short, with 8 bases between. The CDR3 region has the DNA TGTGCCAGTAGTATGTGGGGGACTGGGGCCAACGTCCTGACTTTC. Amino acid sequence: CASSMWGTGANVLTF.

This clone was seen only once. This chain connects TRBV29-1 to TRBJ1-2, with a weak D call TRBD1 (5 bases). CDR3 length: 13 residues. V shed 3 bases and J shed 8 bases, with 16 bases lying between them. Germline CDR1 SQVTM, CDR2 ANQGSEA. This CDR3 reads CSVDSRRGWGYTF. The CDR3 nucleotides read TGCAGCGTTGATAGTAGGAGGGGATGGGGCTACACCTTC. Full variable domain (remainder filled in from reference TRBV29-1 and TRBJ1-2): SAVISQKPSRDICQRGTSLTIQCQVDSQVTMMFWYRQQPGQSLTLIATANQGSEATYESGFVIDKFPISRPNLTFSTLTVSNMSPEDSSIYLCSVDSRRGWGYTFGSGTRLTVV.

DNA of the CDR3: TGCGCCAGCAGCCTGGGCGCCACGAACACCGGGGAGCTGTTTTTT. It codes for CASSLGATNTGELFF. The chain combines TRBV5-1 with TRBJ2-2; D gene uncertain. V lost 4 bases and J 0 bases, leaving 10 bases between the germline ends. The germline V gene encodes CDR1 SGHRS and CDR2 YFSETQ. The CDR3 extends over 15 amino acids.

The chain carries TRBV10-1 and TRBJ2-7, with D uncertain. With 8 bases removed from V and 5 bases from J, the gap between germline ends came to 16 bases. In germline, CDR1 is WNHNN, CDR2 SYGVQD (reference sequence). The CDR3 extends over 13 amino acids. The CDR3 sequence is CASLSDPGDEQYF. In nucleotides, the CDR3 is TGCGCCAGCCTTAGTGACCCCGGAGACGAGCAGTACTTC.

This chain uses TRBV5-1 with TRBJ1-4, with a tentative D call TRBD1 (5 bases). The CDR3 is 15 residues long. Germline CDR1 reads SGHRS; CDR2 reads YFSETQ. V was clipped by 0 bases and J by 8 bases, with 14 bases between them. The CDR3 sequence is CASSLAGAVGEKLFF. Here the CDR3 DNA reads TGCGCCAGCAGCTTGGCCGGGGCGGTCGGGGAAAAACTGTTTTTT.